The rows below give T cell receptor beta chains drawn from one sample of a study of technical replicates of blood from several donors. Assay: immunoSEQ multiplex PCR; the TCRdb copy retains only in-frame clones and omits some. Found here are tens of thousands of clones, approximately 91% of them singletons; the top ten hold 4.7%. Specimen: PBMCs. All receptors derive from a human donor in good health. Some clones in this sample may be carry-over from other donors' samples. Each CDR3 is given with its conserved first and last residue. A D gene is named only where the DNA matches it firmly. Clone size is shown for a subset of rows, as once, few, many or a class of expanded clone.

j_gene: TRBJ2-7; v_gene: TRBV7-2; abundance: once; d_gene: TRBD1; CDR3nt: TGTGCCAGCAGCTTAGGGACAGGGCCCTACGAGCAGTACTTC; CDR3aa: CASSLGTGPYEQYF
j_gene: TRBJ2-1; v_gene: TRBV4-2; abundance: .; d_gene: .; CDR3nt: TGTGCCAGCAGCCAATTCAGCTCCTACAATGAGCAGTTCTTC; CDR3aa: CASSQFSSYNEQFF
j_gene: TRBJ2-7; v_gene: TRBV7-9; abundance: .; d_gene: .; CDR3nt: TGTGCCAGCAGCTTAGCGGGCCGCTCCGAGCAGTACTTC; CDR3aa: CASSLAGRSEQYF
j_gene: TRBJ2-7; v_gene: TRBV19; abundance: many; d_gene: .; CDR3nt: TGTGCCAGTAGTCGCCTAGGGGCCTACGAGCAGTACTTC; CDR3aa: CASSRLGAYEQYF
j_gene: TRBJ1-1; v_gene: TRBV7-9; abundance: .; d_gene: TRBD1; CDR3nt: TGTGCCAGCAGCCTCTCTATCGGGACAGGGAACACTGAAGCTTTCTTT; CDR3aa: CASSLSIGTGNTEAFF
j_gene: TRBJ1-4; v_gene: TRBV4-3; abundance: .; d_gene: .; CDR3nt: TGCGCCAGCAGCCAAGATTGGGGGCCACTGGATGAAAAACTGTTTTTT; CDR3aa: CASSQDWGPLDEKLFF
j_gene: TRBJ2-3; v_gene: TRBV25-1; abundance: .; d_gene: .; CDR3nt: TGTGCCACCAACTATGCAGATACGCAGTATTTT; CDR3aa: CATNYADTQYF
j_gene: TRBJ2-1; v_gene: TRBV7-6; abundance: .; d_gene: TRBD2; CDR3nt: TGTGCCAGCAGCTTACAGGCTAGCGGGAGTTCCTACAATGAGCAGTTCTTC; CDR3aa: CASSLQASGSSYNEQFF
j_gene: TRBJ2-1; v_gene: TRBV7-8; abundance: once; d_gene: .; CDR3nt: TGTGCCAGCAGCCAATTAGGAAGCGGGTCCTACAATGAGCAGTTCTTC; CDR3aa: CASSQLGSGSYNEQFF
j_gene: TRBJ2-7; v_gene: TRBV6-1; abundance: .; d_gene: .; CDR3nt: TGTGCCAGCCGTGACTCACTAACCTCCTACGAGCAGTACTTC; CDR3aa: CASRDSLTSYEQYF
j_gene: TRBJ1-2; v_gene: TRBV9; abundance: .; d_gene: TRBD1; CDR3nt: TGTGCCAGCAGCGTAGCCCTAGGGGGGCAGGGGGGAAACTATGGCTACACCTTC; CDR3aa: CASSVALGGQGGNYGYTF
j_gene: TRBJ1-3; v_gene: TRBV7-2; abundance: .; d_gene: .; CDR3nt: TGTGCCAGCGGCCTCGACAGTTCCTCTGGAAACACCATATATTTT; CDR3aa: CASGLDSSSGNTIYF
j_gene: TRBJ2-5; v_gene: TRBV5-4; abundance: .; d_gene: TRBD2; CDR3nt: TGTGCCAGCAGCCGGACTAGCGGGGATGGGGAGACCCAGTACTTC; CDR3aa: CASSRTSGDGETQYF
j_gene: TRBJ1-4; v_gene: TRBV4-3; abundance: .; d_gene: .; CDR3nt: TGCGCCAGCAGCCAAGATGCTCAGGGGACGGTCGAAAAACTGTTTTTT; CDR3aa: CASSQDAQGTVEKLFF